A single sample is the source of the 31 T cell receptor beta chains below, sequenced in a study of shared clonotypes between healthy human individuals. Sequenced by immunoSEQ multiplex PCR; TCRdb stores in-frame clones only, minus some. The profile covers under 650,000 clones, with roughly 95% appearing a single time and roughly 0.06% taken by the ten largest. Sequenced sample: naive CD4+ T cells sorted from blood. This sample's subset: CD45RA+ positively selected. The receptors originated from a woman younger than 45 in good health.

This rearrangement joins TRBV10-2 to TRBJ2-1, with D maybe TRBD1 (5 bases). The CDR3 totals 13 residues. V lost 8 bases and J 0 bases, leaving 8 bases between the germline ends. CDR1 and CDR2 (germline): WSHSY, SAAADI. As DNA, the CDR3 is TGCGCCAGCGGACATAGCTCCTACAATGAGCAGTTCTTC. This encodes CASGHSSYNEQFF.

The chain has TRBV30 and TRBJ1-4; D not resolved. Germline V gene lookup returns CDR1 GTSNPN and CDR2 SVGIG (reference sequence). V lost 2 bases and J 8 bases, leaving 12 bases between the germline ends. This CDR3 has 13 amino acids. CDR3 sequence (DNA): TGTGCCTGGAGTCGGGAGGCCGGGGAAAAACTGTTTTTT. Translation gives CAWSREAGEKLFF.

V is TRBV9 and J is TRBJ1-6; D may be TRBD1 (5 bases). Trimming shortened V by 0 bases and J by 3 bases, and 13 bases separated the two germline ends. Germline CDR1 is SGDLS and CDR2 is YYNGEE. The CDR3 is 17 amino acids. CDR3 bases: TGTGCCAGCAGCGTAGCGGCAGGACAAGGCTATAATTCACCCCTCCACTTT. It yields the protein CASSVAAGQGYNSPLHF.

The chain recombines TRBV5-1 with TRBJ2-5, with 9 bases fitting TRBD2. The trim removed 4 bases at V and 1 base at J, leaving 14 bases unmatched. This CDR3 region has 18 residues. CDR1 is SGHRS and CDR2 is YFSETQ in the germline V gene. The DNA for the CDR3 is TGCGCCAGCAGCCGTACTGGGGTTAGCGGGAGTGTCCAAGAGACCCAGTACTTC. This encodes CASSRTGVSGSVQETQYF.

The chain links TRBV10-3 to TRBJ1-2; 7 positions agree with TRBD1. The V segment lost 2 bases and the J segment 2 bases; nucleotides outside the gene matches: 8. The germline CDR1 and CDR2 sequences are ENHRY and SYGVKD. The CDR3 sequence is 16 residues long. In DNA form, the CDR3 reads TGTGCCATCAGTGAGGGGCAGGGGGAAAGAAACTATGGCTACACCTTC. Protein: CAISEGQGERNYGYTF.

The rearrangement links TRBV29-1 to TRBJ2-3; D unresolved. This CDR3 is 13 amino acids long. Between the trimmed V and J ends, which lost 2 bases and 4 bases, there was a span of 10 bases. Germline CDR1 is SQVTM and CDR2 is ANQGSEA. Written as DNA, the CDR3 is TGCAGCGTTGAAACCGGGCAGGCAGATACGCAGTATTTT. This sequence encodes CSVETGQADTQYF.

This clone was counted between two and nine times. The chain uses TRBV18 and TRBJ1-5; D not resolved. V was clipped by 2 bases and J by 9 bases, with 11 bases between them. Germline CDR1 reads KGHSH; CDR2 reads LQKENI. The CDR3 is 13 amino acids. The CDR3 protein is CASSPGEGGPQHF. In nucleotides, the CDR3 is TGTGCCAGCTCACCAGGGGAAGGTGGGCCCCAGCATTTT.

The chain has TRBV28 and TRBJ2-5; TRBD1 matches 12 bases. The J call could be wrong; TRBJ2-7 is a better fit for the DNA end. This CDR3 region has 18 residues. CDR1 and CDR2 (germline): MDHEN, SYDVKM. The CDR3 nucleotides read TGTGCCAGCTCCCGCCGGGACAGGGGGCGGGAGGGATCCTACGAGCAGTACTTC. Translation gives CASSRRDRGREGSYEQYF.

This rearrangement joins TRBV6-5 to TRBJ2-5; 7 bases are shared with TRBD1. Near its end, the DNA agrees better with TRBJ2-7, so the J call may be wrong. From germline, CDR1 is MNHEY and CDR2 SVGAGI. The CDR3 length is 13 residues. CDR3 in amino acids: CASSPTGPYEQYF. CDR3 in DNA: TGTGCCAGCAGTCCGACAGGGCCCTACGAGCAGTACTTC.

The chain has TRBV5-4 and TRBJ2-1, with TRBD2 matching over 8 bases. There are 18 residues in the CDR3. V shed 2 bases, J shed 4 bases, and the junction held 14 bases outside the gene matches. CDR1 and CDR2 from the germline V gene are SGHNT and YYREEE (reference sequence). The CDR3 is CASSFGGSGGRIYNEQFF. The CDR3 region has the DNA TGTGCCAGCAGCTTTGGCGGCTCGGGCGGGAGGATATACAATGAGCAGTTCTTC.

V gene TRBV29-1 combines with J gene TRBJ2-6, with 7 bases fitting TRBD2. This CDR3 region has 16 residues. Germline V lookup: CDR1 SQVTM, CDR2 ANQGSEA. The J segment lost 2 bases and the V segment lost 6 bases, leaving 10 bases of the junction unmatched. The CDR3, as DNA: TGCAGCGTAGCCGGGCAGGGAGGGACTGGGGCCAACGTCCTGACTTTC. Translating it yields CSVAGQGGTGANVLTF.

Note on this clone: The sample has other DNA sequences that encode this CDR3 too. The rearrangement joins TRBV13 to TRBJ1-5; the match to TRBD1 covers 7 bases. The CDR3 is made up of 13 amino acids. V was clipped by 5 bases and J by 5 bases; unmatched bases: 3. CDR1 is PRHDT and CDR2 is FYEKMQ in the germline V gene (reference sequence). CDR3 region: CASSRDRDQPQHF. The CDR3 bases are TGTGCCAGCAGCCGGGACAGAGATCAGCCCCAGCATTTT.

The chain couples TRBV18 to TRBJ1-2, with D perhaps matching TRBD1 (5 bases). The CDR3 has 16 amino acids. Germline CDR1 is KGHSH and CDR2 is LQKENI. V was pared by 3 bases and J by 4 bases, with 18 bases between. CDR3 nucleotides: TGTGCCAGCTCACCGCGCTCCGACAGCCGTTCCTATGGCTACACCTTC. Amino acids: CASSPRSDSRSYGYTF.

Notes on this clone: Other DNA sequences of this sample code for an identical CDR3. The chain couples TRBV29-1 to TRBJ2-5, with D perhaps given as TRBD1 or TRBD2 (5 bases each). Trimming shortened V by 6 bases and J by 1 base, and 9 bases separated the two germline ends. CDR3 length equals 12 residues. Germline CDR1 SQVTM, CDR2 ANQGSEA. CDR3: CSVRGGQETQYF. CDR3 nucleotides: TGCAGCGTCCGGGGCGGCCAAGAGACCCAGTACTTC.

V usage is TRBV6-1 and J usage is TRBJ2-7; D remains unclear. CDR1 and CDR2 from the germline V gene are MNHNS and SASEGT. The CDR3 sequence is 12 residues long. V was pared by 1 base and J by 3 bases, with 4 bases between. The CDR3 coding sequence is TGTGCCAGCAGTGAAGGTCTCTACGAGCAGTACTTC. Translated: CASSEGLYEQYF.

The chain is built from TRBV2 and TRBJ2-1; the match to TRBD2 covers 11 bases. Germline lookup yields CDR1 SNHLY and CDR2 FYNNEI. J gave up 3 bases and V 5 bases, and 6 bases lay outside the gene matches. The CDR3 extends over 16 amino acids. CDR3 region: CASSKVAGGVYNEQFF. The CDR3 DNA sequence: TGTGCCAGCAGTAAGGTAGCGGGAGGGGTCTACAATGAGCAGTTCTTC.

CDR3 region: CASSLGATSGYEQYF. For the CDR3, the DNA is TGTGCCAGCAGCTTAGGCGCGACTAGCGGATACGAGCAGTACTTC. The rearrangement links TRBV7-9 to TRBJ2-7, with 9 bases lining up with TRBD2. In germline, CDR1 is SEHNR, CDR2 FQNEAQ (reference sequence). Trimming cost V 1 base and J 4 bases; bases outside gene matches: 5. The CDR3 has 15 residues. The full variable domain, in which reference TRBV7-9 and TRBJ2-7 provide the parts outside the CDR3, is DTGVSQNPRHKITKRGQNVTFRCDPISEHNRLYWYRQTLGQGPEFLTYFQNEAQLEKSRLLSDRFSAERPKGSFSTLEIQRTEQGDSAMYLCASSLGATSGYEQYFGPGTRLTVT.

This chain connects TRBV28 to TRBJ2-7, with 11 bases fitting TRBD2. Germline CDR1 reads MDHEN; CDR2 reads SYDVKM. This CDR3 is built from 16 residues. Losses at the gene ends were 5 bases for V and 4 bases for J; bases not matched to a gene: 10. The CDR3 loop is CASSPPTSGTIYEQYF. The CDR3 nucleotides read TGTGCCAGCAGTCCACCGACTAGCGGGACTATTTACGAGCAGTACTTC.

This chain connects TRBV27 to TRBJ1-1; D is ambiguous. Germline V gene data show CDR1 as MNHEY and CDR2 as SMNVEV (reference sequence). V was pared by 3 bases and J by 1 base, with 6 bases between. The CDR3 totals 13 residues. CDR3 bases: TGTGCCAGCAGTTTCGACCCGAACACTGAAGCTTTCTTT. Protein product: CASSFDPNTEAFF.

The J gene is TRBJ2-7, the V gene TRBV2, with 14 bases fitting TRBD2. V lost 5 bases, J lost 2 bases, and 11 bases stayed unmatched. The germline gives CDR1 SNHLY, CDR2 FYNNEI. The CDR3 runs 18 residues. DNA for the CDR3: TGTGCCAGCAGTTCGGGCGGGACTAGCGGGAGTACGACCTACGAGCAGTACTTC. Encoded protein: CASSSGGTSGSTTYEQYF.

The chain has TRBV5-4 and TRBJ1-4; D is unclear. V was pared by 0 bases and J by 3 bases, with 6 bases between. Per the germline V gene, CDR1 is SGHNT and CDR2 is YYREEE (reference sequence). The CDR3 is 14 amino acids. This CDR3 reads CASSLGLANEKLFF. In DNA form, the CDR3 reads TGTGCCAGCAGCTTGGGGTTGGCTAATGAAAAACTGTTTTTT.

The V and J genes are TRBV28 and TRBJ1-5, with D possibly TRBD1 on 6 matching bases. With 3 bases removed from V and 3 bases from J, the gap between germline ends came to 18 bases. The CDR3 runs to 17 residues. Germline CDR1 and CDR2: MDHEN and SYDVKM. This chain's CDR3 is CASSFWGHILINQPQHF. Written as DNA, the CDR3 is TGTGCCAGCAGTTTTTGGGGACACATCCTAATCAATCAGCCCCAGCATTTT.

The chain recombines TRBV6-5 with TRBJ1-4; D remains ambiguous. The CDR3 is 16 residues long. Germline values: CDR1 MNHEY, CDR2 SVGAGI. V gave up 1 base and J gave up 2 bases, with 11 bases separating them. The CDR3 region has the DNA TGTGCCAGCAGTTACTATAGGTTTTCGACTAATGAAAAACTGTTTTTT. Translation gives CASSYYRFSTNEKLFF.

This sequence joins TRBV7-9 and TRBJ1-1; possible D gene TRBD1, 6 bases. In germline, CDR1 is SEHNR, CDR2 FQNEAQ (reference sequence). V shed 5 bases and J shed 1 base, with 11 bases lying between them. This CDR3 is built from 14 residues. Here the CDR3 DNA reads TGTGCCAGCAGCCGGGACACCGGGAACACTGAAGCTTTCTTT. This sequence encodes CASSRDTGNTEAFF.

Written as DNA, the CDR3 is TGTGCCAGCCGACCCGCGGGTAATGAAAAACTGTTTTTT. It encodes CASRPAGNEKLFF. The rearrangement joins TRBV6-5 to TRBJ1-4; no firm D call. CDR3 length: 13 residues. Germline lookup yields CDR1 MNHEY and CDR2 SVGAGI. Trimming took off 8 bases at V and 4 bases at J, with 11 bases between the two ends.

The CDR3 here is CASSLRDRDEKLFF. CDR3 nucleotides: TGCGCCAGCAGCTTGAGGGACAGGGACGAAAAACTGTTTTTT. The chain is built from TRBV5-1 and TRBJ1-4, with 9 bases that match TRBD1. V was clipped by 1 base and J by 8 bases; unmatched bases: 3. Germline CDR1 SGHRS, CDR2 YFSETQ. The CDR3 runs 14 residues.

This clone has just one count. The CDR3 region is CASSIGRNSGANVLTF. CDR3 in DNA: TGTGCCAGTAGTATCGGACGGAACTCTGGGGCCAACGTCCTGACTTTC. V usage is TRBV19 and J usage is TRBJ2-6; D gene uncertain. V lost 3 bases to trimming and J lost 0 bases, with 9 bases between them. Germline V gene lookup returns CDR1 LNHDA and CDR2 SQIVND (reference sequence). The CDR3 spans 16 residues.

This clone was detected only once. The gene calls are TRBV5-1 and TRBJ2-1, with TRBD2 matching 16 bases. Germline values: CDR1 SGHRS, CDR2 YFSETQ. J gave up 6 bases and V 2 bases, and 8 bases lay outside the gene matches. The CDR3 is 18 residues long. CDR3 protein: CASSFPGLAGGPSNEQFF. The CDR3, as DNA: TGCGCCAGCAGCTTCCCGGGACTAGCGGGAGGGCCCTCCAATGAGCAGTTCTTC.

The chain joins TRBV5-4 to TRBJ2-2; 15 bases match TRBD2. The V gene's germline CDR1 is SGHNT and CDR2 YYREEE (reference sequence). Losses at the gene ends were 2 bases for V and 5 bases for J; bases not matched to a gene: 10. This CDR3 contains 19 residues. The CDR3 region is CASSLYTQGLAGGTGELFF. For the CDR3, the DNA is TGTGCCAGCAGCTTATACACCCAGGGACTAGCGGGAGGTACCGGGGAGCTGTTTTTT.

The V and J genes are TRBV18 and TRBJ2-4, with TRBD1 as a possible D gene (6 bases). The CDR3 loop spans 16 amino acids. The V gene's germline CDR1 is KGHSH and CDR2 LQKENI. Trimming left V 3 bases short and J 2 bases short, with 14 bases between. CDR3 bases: TGTGCCAGCTCACCGGGGATACAGGGAACCAAAAACATTCAGTACTTC. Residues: CASSPGIQGTKNIQYF. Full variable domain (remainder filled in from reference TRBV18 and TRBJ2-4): NAGVMQNPRHLVRRRGQEARLRCSPMKGHSHVYWYRQLPEEGLKFMVYLQKENIIDESGMPKERFSAEFPKEGPSILRIQQVVRGDSAAYFCASSPGIQGTKNIQYFGAGTRLSVL.

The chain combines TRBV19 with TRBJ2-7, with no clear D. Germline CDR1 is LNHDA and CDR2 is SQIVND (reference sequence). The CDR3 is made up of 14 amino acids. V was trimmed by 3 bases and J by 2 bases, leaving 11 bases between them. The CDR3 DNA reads TGTGCCAGTAGTATGGGAAGCCATGCCTACGAGCAGTACTTC. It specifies CASSMGSHAYEQYF.